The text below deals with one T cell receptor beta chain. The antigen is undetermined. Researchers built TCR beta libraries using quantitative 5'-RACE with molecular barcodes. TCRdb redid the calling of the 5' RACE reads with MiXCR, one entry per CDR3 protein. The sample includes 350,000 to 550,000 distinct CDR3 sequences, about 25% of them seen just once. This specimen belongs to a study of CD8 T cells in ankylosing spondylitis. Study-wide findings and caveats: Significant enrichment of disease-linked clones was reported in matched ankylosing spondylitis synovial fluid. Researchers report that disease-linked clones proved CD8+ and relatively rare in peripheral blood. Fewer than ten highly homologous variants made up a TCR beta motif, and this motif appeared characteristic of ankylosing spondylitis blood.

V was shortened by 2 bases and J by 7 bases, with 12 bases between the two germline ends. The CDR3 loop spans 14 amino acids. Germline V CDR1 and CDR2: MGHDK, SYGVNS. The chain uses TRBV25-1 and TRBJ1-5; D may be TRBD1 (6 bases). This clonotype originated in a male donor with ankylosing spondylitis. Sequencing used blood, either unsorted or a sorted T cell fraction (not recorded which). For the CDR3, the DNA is TGTGCCAGCAGTGAACAGGGGTTATGGCAGCCCCAGCATTTT. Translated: CASSEQGLWQPQHF.